Listed below are T cell receptor beta chains from one sample, sequenced in a study of cytomegalovirus exposure and HLA in healthy donors. Profiling relied on immunoSEQ multiplex PCR, and the TCRdb table lists in-frame clones only, not all of them. This sample has over 45,000 clones; approximately 80% occur once, and the top ten carry 3.5% to 5%. The material sequenced was PBMCs. The source is a man under 40 in good health and CMV-seronegative. The CDR3 runs from the conserved cysteine through the conserved F or W. D genes are given only for firm matches. Part of the rows lack a size; the others show once, few, many or a class for expanded clones.

CDR3aa: CATSSRGATTGELFF; CDR3nt: TGTGCCACCTCGAGTCGGGGGGCAACCACCGGGGAGCTGTTTTTT; v_gene: TRBV5-4; d_gene: .; abundance: .; j_gene: TRBJ2-2
CDR3aa: CASSLLQGRYNSPLHF; CDR3nt: TGTGCCAGCAGTTTATTACAGGGCCGCTATAATTCACCCCTCCACTTT; v_gene: TRBV28; d_gene: .; abundance: .; j_gene: TRBJ1-6
CDR3aa: CASSSWPSNTEAFF; CDR3nt: TGTGCCAGCAGCTCTTGGCCGTCGAACACTGAAGCTTTCTTT; v_gene: TRBV5-6; d_gene: .; abundance: .; j_gene: TRBJ1-1
CDR3aa: CASSSSGTGYGYTF; CDR3nt: TGTGCCAGCAGCTCTTCCGGGACAGGGTATGGCTACACCTTC; v_gene: TRBV5-4; d_gene: TRBD1; abundance: .; j_gene: TRBJ1-2
CDR3aa: CSVTEGGRGSPLHF; CDR3nt: TGCAGCGTCACTGAAGGGGGCCGTGGTTCACCCCTCCACTTT; v_gene: TRBV29-1; d_gene: TRBD1; abundance: .; j_gene: TRBJ1-6
CDR3aa: CASSSSGGGETQYF; CDR3nt: TGTGCCAGCAGCTCCTCGGGAGGGGGGGAGACCCAGTACTTC; v_gene: TRBV7-2; d_gene: TRBD2; abundance: few; j_gene: TRBJ2-5
CDR3aa: CASSLFTGGLTEAFF; CDR3nt: TGTGCCAGCAGCTTGTTTACAGGGGGTCTGACTGAAGCTTTCTTT; v_gene: TRBV5-6; d_gene: TRBD1; abundance: .; j_gene: TRBJ1-1
CDR3aa: CASSPSGGVYNEQFF; CDR3nt: TGTGCCAGCAGTCCCAGCGGGGGGGTGTACAATGAGCAGTTCTTC; v_gene: TRBV6-4; d_gene: TRBD2; abundance: .; j_gene: TRBJ2-1
CDR3aa: CASSLDRSGNTMYF; CDR3nt: TGTGCCAGCAGCCTCGACAGGTCTGGAAACACCATGTATTTT; v_gene: TRBV6-5; d_gene: .; abundance: .; j_gene: TRBJ1-3
CDR3aa: CASSLARDRVGYGYTF; CDR3nt: TGTGCCAGCAGCTTAGCCCGGGACAGGGTAGGGTATGGCTACACCTTC; v_gene: TRBV7-2; d_gene: TRBD1; abundance: .; j_gene: TRBJ1-2
CDR3aa: CASSLSQGVDGYTF; CDR3nt: TGTGCCAGCAGCTTATCACAGGGGGTAGATGGCTACACCTTC; v_gene: TRBV7-9; d_gene: TRBD1; abundance: .; j_gene: TRBJ1-2
CDR3aa: CASSWRGEPTGELFF; CDR3nt: TGCGCCAGCAGTTGGAGGGGCGAACCCACCGGGGAGCTGTTTTTT; v_gene: TRBV5-1; d_gene: .; abundance: medium-sized; j_gene: TRBJ2-2
CDR3aa: CASSDTSPLAPLVTQYF; CDR3nt: TGTGCCAGCAGCGATACCTCTCCCCTAGCGCCTTTAGTTACGCAGTATTTT; v_gene: TRBV7-8; d_gene: .; abundance: .; j_gene: TRBJ2-3
CDR3aa: CASSSGNRNAEAFF; CDR3nt: TGTGCCAGCAGTTCGGGGAATCGGAACGCTGAAGCTTTCTTT; v_gene: TRBV6-1; d_gene: .; abundance: few; j_gene: TRBJ1-1
CDR3aa: CASSASSGNTDTQYF; CDR3nt: TGTGCCAGCAGCGCCTCTAGCGGGAATACAGATACGCAGTATTTT; v_gene: TRBV9; d_gene: TRBD2; abundance: .; j_gene: TRBJ2-3
CDR3aa: CASSQEGLRNTEAFF; CDR3nt: TGCGCCAGCAGCCAAGAGGGACTGAGGAACACTGAAGCTTTCTTT; v_gene: TRBV4-1; d_gene: .; abundance: .; j_gene: TRBJ1-1